The clone carrying this T cell receptor (beta chain) showed up just once. Amplified TCR beta CDR3 regions came from RNA transcripts. TCR CDR3 regions were first amplified by RT-PCR with HTBI primers. TCRdb passed the multiplex PCR reads through MiXCR, listing each CDR3 protein once. The sample consists of about 710,000 distinct CDR3 sequences, roughly 17% of them appearing once. Diagnoses used clinical symptoms, serum thyroxine and TRAb, thyroid ultrasound and orbital computed tomography. The data originate from a study of T cells in Graves' hyperthyroidism and ophthalmopathy. V was clipped by 3 bases and J by 7 bases; unmatched bases: 12. The CDR3 runs to 16 residues. Germline V gene data show CDR1 as KGHSH and CDR2 as LQKENI.

Sequencing used blood. The chain carries TRBV18 and TRBJ2-4; TRBD1 matches at 7 bases. The sequence derives from a young man with Graves' hyperthyroidism. The CDR3 spells CASSPKPGGTFNIQYF. The CDR3 DNA reads as TGTGCCAGCTCACCCAAGCCAGGGGGAACCTTCAACATTCAGTACTTC.